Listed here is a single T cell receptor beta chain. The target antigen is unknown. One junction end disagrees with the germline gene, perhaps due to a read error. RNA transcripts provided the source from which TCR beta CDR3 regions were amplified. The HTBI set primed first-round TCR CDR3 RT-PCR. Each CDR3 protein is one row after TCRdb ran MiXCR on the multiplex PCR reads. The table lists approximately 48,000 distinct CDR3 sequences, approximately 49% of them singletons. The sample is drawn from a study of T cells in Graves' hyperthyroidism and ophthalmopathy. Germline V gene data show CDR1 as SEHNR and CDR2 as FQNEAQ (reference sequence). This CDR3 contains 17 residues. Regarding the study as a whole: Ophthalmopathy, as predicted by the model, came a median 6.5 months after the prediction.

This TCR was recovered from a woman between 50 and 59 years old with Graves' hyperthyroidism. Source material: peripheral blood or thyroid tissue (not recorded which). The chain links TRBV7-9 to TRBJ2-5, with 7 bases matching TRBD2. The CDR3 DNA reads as TGTGCCAACAGCAAACCCCTAGCGGAAGTTGGGCAAGAGACCCAGTACTTC. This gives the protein CANSKPLAEVGQETQYF.